This T cell receptor beta chain appears in the sequencing data of a study of blood T cell repertoires in COVID-19. Across the whole study: Samples of COVID-19 (acute and convalescent) were obtained from the United States, Italy and Spain. Sources were T cells, B-cell-depleted T cells, or PBMCs; the material itself was cDNA or gDNA.

The CDR3 runs 15 residues. Per germline, CDR1 LNHDA and CDR2 SQIVND (reference sequence). The V segment lost 5 bases and the J segment 7 bases; nucleotides outside the gene matches: 8. Seattle-derived patients entered the study during active infection and were followed longitudinally. Authors' data handling: Counts of nucleated cells, estimated from reference gene primer amplification, were obtained. Here immunoSEQ multiplex PCR was the method, and the copy in TCRdb shows in-frame clones only, minus some. That table supplies the V and J calls and clone size; D and trimming were determined from the DNA. This sample has approximately 300,000 clones, with 80% to 85% found just once.

Sequencing input: peripheral blood. The origin of this receptor is a person aged 65-85 years with COVID-19, enrolled during active disease. This chain links TRBV19 with TRBJ2-2; 9 positions agree with TRBD2. CDR3 in DNA: TGTGCCAGTAGTGTGGCTAGCGGGGTTATCGGGGAGCTGTTTTTT. This gives the protein CASSVASGVIGELFF.